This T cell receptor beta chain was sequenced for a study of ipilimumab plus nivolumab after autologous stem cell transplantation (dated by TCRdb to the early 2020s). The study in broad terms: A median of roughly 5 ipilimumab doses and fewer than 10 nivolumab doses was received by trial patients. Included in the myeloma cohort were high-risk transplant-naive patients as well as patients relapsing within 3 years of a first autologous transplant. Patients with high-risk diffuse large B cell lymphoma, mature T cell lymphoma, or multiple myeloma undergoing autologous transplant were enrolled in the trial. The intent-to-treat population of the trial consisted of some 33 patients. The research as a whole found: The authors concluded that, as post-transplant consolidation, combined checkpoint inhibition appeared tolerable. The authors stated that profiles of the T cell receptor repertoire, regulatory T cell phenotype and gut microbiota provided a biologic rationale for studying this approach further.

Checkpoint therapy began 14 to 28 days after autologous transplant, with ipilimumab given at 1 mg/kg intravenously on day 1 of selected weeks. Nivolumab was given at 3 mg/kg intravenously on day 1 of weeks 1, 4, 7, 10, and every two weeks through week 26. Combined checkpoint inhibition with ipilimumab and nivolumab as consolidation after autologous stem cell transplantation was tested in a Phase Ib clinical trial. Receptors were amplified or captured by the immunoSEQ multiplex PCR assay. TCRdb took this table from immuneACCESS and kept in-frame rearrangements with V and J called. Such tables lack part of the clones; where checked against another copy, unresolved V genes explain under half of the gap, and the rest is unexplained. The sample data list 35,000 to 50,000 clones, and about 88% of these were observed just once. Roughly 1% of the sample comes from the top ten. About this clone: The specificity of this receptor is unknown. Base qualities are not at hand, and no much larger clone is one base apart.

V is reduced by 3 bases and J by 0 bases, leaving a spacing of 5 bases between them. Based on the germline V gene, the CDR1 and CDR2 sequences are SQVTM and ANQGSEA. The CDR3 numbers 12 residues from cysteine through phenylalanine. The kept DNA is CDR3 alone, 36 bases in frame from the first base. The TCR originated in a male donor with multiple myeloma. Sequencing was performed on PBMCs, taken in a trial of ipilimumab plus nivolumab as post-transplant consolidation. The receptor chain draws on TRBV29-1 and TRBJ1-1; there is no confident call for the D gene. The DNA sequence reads TGCAGCGTTGACAGTATGAACACTGAAGCTTTCTTT. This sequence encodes CSVDSMNTEAFF.